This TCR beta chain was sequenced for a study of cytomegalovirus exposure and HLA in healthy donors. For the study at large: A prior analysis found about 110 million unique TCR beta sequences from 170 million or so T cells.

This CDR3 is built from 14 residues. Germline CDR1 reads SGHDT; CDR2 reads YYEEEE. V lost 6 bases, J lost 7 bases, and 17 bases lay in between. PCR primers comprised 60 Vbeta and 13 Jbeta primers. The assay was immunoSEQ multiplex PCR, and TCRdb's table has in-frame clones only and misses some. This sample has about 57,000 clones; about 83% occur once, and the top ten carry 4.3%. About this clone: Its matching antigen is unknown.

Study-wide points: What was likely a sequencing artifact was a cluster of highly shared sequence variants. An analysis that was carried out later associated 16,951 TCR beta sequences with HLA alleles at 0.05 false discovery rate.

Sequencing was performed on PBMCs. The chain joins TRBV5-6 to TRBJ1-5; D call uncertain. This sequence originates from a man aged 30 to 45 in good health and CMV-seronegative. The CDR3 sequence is CASTVAGLKQPQHF. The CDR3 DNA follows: TGTGCCAGCACCGTCGCGGGTCTCAAACAGCCCCAGCATTTT.